The following is a T cell receptor (beta chain) sequence with its context. Its antigen is still unknown. Other DNA sequences in the same sample also yield this CDR3. Several immunoSEQ 96-well plates shared each subset's DNA, each plate a replicate. Using around 200 ng DNA, approximately 30,000 T cell genomes, the sorted-subset replicate PCRs were run. Some clones are missing from TCRdb's copy, which holds only in-frame ones; the method was immunoSEQ multiplex PCR. This table holds fewer than 3 million clones, about nine tenths found once. The sample originates from a study of shared clonotypes between healthy human individuals. From germline, CDR1 is SNHLY and CDR2 FYNNEI. The CDR3 spans 13 residues. Unmatched junction bases numbered 3, after V lost 4 bases and J lost 4 bases. The study's findings and limits: Generation probability values for non-shared clonotypes were lower than those for clonotypes shared by all four donors.

Input material: naive CD4+ T cells from PBMCs. Subset indicated: CD45RA+ positively selected. The source is a man aged 18 to 29 in good health. Some clones in this sample may be carry-over from other donors' samples. V and J are TRBV2 and TRBJ1-1, with 7 positions matching TRBD1. The CDR3 region has the DNA TGTGCCAGCAGTGTAGGGGGCGGCACTGAAGCTTTCTTT. It codes for CASSVGGGTEAFF.